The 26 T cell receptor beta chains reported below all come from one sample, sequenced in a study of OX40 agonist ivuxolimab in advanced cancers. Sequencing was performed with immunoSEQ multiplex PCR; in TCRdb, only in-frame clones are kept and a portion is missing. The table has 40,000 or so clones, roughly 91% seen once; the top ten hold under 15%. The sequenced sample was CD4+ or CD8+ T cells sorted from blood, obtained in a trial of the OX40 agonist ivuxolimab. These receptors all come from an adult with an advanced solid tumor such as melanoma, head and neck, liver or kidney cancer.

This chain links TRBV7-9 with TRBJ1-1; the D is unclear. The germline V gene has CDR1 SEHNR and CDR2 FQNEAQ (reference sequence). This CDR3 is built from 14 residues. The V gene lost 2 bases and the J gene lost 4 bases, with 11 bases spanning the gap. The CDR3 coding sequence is TGTGCCAGCAGCTTATCCGAGCGGGGCACTGAAGCTTTCTTT. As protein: CASSLSERGTEAFF.

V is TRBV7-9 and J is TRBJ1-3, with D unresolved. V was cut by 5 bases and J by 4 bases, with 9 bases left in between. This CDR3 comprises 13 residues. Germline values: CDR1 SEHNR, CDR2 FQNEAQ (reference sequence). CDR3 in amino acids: CASSLVLGNTIYF. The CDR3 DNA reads TGTGCCAGCAGCCTTGTTCTGGGAAACACCATATATTTT.

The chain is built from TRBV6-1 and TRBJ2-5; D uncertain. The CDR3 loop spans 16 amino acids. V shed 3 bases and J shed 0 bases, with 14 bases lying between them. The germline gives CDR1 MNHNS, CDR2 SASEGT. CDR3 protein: CASSEGPSLYQETQYF. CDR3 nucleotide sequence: TGTGCCAGCAGTGAGGGCCCCAGTTTGTACCAAGAGACCCAGTACTTC.

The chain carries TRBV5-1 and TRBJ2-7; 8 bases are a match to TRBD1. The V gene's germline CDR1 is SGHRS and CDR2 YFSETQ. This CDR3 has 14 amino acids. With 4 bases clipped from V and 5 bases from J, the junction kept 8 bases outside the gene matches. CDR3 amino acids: CASSQEDRDHEQYF. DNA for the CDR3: TGCGCCAGCAGCCAGGAGGACAGGGACCACGAGCAGTACTTC.

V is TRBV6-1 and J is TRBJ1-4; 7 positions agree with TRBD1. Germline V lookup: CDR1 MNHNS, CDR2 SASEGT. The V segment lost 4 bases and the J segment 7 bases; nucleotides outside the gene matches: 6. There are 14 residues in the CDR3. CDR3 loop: CASSAGGESEKLFF. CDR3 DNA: TGTGCCAGCAGTGCAGGGGGTGAAAGTGAAAAACTGTTTTTT.

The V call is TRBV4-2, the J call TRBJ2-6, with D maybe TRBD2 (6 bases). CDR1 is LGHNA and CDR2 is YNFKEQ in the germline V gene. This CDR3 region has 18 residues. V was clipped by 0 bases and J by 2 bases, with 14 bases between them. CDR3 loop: CASSQEPAPGAGANVLTF. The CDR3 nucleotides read TGTGCCAGCAGCCAAGAACCCGCCCCGGGGGCTGGGGCCAACGTCCTGACTTTC.

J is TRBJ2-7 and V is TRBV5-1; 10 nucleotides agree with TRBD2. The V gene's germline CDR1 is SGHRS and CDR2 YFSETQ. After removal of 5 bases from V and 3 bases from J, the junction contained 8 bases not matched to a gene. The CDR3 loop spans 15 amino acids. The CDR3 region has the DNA TGCGCCAGCAGTTCTAGCGGGGGAAAACTCTACGAGCAGTACTTC. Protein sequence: CASSSSGGKLYEQYF.

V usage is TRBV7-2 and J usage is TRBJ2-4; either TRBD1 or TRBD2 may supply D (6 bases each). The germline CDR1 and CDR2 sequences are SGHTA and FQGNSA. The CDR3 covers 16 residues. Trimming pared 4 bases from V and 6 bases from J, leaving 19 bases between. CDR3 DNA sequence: TGTGCCAGCAGCTCGAATTGGCAGAGGGGGGTAAACATTCAGTACTTC. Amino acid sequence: CASSSNWQRGVNIQYF.

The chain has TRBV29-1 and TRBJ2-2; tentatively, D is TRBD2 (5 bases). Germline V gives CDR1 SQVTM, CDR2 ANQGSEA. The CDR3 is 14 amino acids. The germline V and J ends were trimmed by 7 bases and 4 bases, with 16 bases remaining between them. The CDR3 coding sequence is TGCAGCGCCCCGACGGGGTTATCCACCGGGGAGCTGTTTTTT. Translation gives CSAPTGLSTGELFF.

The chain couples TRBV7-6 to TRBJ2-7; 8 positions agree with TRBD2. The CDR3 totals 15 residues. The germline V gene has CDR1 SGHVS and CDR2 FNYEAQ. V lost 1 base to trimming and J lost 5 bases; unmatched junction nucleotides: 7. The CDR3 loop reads CASSLGLAGSHEQYF. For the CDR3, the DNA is TGTGCCAGCAGCTTAGGCCTAGCGGGTAGCCACGAGCAGTACTTC. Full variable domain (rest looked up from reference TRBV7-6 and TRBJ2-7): GAGVSQSPRYKVTKRGQDVALRCDPISGHVSLYWYRQALGQGPEFLTYFNYEAQQDKSGLPNDRFSAERPEGSISTLTIQRTEQRDSAMYRCASSLGLAGSHEQYFGPGTRLTVT.

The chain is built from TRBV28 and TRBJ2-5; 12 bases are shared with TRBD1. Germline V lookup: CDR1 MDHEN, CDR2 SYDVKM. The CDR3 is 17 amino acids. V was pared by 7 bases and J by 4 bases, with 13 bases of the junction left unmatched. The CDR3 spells CASNFLRDRGQRETQYF. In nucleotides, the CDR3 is TGTGCCAGCAATTTCCTCCGGGACAGGGGGCAAAGAGAGACCCAGTACTTC.

CDR3 DNA: TGTGCCAGCAGGTCTACAGGGTTAAATGAGCAGTTCTTC. Translating it yields CASRSTGLNEQFF. The J gene is TRBJ2-1, the V gene TRBV27; a weak D match, TRBD1 (6 bases). V shed 6 bases and J shed 7 bases, with 13 bases lying between them. This CDR3 has 13 residues. Germline V lookup: CDR1 MNHEY, CDR2 SMNVEV (reference sequence).

The CDR3 region has the DNA TGTGCCAGCAGCTTCCGGGACAGGGACTACGAGCAGTACTTC. Translating it yields CASSFRDRDYEQYF. The chain links TRBV5-5 to TRBJ2-7; 9 bases fit TRBD1. After removal of 2 bases from V and 3 bases from J, the junction contained 3 bases not matched to a gene. The CDR3 spans 14 residues. Germline lookup yields CDR1 SGHKS and CDR2 YYEKEE (reference sequence).

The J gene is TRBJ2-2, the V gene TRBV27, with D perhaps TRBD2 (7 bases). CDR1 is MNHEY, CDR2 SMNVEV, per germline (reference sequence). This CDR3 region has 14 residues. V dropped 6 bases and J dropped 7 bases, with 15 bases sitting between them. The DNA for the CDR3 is TGTGCCAGCAGCCCGCGGGGGCTCGTCGGGGAGCTGTTTTTT. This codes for CASSPRGLVGELFF.

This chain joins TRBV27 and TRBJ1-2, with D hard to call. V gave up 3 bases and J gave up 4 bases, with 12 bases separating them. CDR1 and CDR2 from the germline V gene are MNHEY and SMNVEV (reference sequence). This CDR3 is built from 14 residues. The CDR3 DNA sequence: TGTGCCAGCAGTTTCACTGGGATCGGCTATGGCTACACCTTC. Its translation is CASSFTGIGYGYTF.

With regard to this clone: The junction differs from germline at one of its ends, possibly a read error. CDR3 sequence reads: CASSPIPGGTSGTYEQYF. In DNA, the CDR3 is TGTGCTAGCAGCCCGATACCGGGGGGGACTAGCGGGACCTACGAGCAGTACTTC. J is TRBJ2-7 and V is TRBV7-7; 13 nucleotides agree with TRBD2. The germline V gene encodes CDR1 SSHAT and CDR2 FNYEAQ (reference sequence). CDR3 size: 18 residues. The full variable domain, its missing parts supplied by reference TRBV7-7 and TRBJ2-7, is GAGVSQSPRYKVTKRGQDVTLRCDPISSHATLYWYQQALGQGPEFLTYFNYEAQPDKSGLPSDRFSAERPEGSISTLTIQRTEQRDSAMYRCASSPIPGGTSGTYEQYFGPGTRLTVT.

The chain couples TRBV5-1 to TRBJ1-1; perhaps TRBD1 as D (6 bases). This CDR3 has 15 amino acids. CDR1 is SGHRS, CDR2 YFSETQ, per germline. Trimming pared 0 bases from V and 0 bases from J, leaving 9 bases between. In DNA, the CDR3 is TGCGCCAGCAGCTTGGGAACAGGGATGAACACTGAAGCTTTCTTT. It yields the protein CASSLGTGMNTEAFF.

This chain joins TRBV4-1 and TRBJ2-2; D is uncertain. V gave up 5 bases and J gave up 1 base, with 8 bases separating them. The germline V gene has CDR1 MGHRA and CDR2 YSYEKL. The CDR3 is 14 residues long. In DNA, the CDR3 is TGCGCCAGCAGCTTCCGACAGAACACCGGGGAGCTGTTTTTT. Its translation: CASSFRQNTGELFF.

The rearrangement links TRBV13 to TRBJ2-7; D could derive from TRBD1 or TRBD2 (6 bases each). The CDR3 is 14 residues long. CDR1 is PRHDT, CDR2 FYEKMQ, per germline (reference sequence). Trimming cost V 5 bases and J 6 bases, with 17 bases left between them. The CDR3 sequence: CASSPPSGALEQYF. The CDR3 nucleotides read TGTGCCAGCAGCCCCCCCTCGGGGGCCCTCGAGCAGTACTTC.

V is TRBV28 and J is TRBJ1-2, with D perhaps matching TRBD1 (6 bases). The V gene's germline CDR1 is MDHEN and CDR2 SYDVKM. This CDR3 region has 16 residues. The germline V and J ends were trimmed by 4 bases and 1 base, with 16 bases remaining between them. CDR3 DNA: TGTGCCAGCAGTTATAGGACAGCACCCCATAACTATGGCTACACCTTC. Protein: CASSYRTAPHNYGYTF.

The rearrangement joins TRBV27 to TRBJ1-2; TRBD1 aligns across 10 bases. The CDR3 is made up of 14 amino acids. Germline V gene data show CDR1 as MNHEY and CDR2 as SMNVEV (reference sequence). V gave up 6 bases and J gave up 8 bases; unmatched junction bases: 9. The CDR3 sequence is CASRTDRGLEGYTF. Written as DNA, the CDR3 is TGTGCCAGCAGAACCGACAGGGGGCTGGAAGGCTACACCTTC.

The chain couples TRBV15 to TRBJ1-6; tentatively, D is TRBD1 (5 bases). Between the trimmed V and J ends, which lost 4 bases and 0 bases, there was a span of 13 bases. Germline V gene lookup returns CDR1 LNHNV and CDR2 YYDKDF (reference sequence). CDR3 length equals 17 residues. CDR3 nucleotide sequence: TGTGCCACCAGCAAGGTGGGACGAAGCTCCTATAATTCACCCCTCCACTTT. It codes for CATSKVGRSSYNSPLHF.

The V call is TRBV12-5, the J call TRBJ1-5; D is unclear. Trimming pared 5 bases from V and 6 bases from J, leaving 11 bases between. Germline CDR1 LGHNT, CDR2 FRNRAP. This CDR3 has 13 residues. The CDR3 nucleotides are TGTGCTAGTGGTCCGGGAATCTTTCAGCCCCAGCATTTT. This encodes CASGPGIFQPQHF.

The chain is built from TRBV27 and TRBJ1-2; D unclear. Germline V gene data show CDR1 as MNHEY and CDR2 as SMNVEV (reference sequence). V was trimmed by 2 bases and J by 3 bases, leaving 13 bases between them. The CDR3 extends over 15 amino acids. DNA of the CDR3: TGTGCCAGCAGTTTAGGCCTCCCGGAGGACTATGGCTACACCTTC. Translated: CASSLGLPEDYGYTF.

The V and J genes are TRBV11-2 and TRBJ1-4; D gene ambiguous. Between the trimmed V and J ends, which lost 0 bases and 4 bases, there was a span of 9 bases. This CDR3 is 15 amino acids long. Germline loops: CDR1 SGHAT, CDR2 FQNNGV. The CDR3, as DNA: TGTGCCAGCAGCTTAGAGTCCAGAGATAATGAAAAACTGTTTTTT. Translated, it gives CASSLESRDNEKLFF.

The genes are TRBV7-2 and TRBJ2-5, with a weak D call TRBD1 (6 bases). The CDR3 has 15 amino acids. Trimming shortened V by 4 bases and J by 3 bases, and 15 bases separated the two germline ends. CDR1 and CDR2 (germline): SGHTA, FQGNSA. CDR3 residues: CASSYTHTGKETQYF. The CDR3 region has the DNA TGTGCCAGCAGCTACACCCATACAGGGAAAGAGACCCAGTACTTC.